This T cell receptor beta chain originates from a study of graft-versus-host responses after intestinal transplantation. About the research overall: For around 3 years after anti-thymocyte globulin induction, all recipients took tacrolimus and steroids.

Study-wide results and limits: Allograft clonal ratios (graft-versus-host to host-versus-graft) were high in patients who had graft-donor T cell macrochimerism. Peak GvH clone levels in circulation were associated with early post-transplant HvG declines.

The CDR3 contains 16 residues. CDR1 and CDR2 from the germline V gene are MNHEY and SVGAGI. The ends lost 2 bases at V and 1 base at J; junction bases unmatched: 2. As regards this clone: Its specificity is unknown.

Sequenced by immunoSEQ multiplex PCR; TCRdb stores in-frame clones only, minus some. The profile shows 95,000 or so clones, 75% to 95% of them singletons. The sample consisted of PBMCs, taken about 450 days after intestinal transplant. V gene TRBV6-5 combines with J gene TRBJ1-1; 12 nucleotides line up with TRBD1. The receptor's source is a human patient who received an intestinal transplant, so some T cells may come from the graft donor. CDR3 DNA: TGTGCCAGCAGTTACGGGACAGGGGGCTGGAACACTGAAGCTTTCTTT. It codes for CASSYGTGGWNTEAFF.